The rows below give T cell receptor beta chains drawn from one sample of a study of OX40 agonist ivuxolimab in advanced cancers. This table comes from immunoSEQ multiplex PCR, and its TCRdb copy is limited to in-frame clones, with some not included. The sample yields 65,000 to 95,000 clones, approximately 80% seen once. Sample: CD4+ or CD8+ T cells sorted from blood, taken in a trial of the OX40 agonist ivuxolimab. Receptors originate from an adult with an advanced solid tumor such as melanoma, head and neck, liver or kidney cancer. Each CDR3 is given with its conserved first and last residue. The order of the fields is clone size, V gene, D gene, J gene, CDR3 protein, CDR3 DNA. D genes are given only for firm matches. The size entry is marked missing in some rows and otherwise reads once, few, many or a size class.

abundance: .; v_gene: TRBV7-2; d_gene: .; j_gene: TRBJ1-1; CDR3aa: CASSLAMFGTEAFF; CDR3nt: TGTGCCAGCAGCCTCGCTATGTTCGGAACTGAAGCTTTCTTT
abundance: .; v_gene: TRBV4-3; d_gene: TRBD1; j_gene: TRBJ2-3; CDR3aa: CASSQAGQLSYTQYF; CDR3nt: TGCGCCAGCAGCCAAGCGGGACAGCTGTCGTATACGCAGTATTTT
abundance: .; v_gene: TRBV28; d_gene: TRBD1; j_gene: TRBJ1-2; CDR3aa: CASSPWTGEYGYTF; CDR3nt: TGTGCCAGCAGCCCTTGGACAGGGGAATATGGCTACACCTTC
abundance: .; v_gene: TRBV18; d_gene: .; j_gene: TRBJ2-2; CDR3aa: CASSETRNAGELFF; CDR3nt: TGTGCCAGCTCAGAGACACGGAACGCCGGGGAGCTGTTTTTT
abundance: .; v_gene: TRBV19; d_gene: .; j_gene: TRBJ2-1; CDR3aa: CASSIEGLSSSYNEQFF; CDR3nt: TGTGCCAGTAGTATAGAGGGGCTGTCAAGCTCCTACAATGAGCAGTTCTTC
abundance: .; v_gene: TRBV5-4; d_gene: .; j_gene: TRBJ2-5; CDR3aa: CASSLTGFYQETQYF; CDR3nt: TGTGCCAGCAGCCTAACAGGATTCTACCAAGAGACCCAGTACTTC
abundance: few; v_gene: TRBV4-3; d_gene: .; j_gene: TRBJ2-2; CDR3aa: CASSQRNEELFF; CDR3nt: TGCGCCAGCAGCCAAAGAAACGAGGAGCTGTTTTTT
abundance: few; v_gene: TRBV7-2; d_gene: .; j_gene: TRBJ1-3; CDR3aa: CASSLGSGNTIYF; CDR3nt: TGTGCCAGCAGCTTAGGCTCTGGAAACACCATATATTTT
abundance: once; v_gene: TRBV2; d_gene: TRBD1; j_gene: TRBJ1-5; CDR3aa: CASRLGQGLNQPQHF; CDR3nt: TGTGCCAGCAGGCTGGGACAGGGCCTCAATCAGCCCCAGCATTTT
abundance: .; v_gene: TRBV2; d_gene: .; j_gene: TRBJ2-7; CDR3aa: CASTFGTPGTDEQYF; CDR3nt: TGTGCCAGCACCTTCGGGACACCCGGAACGGACGAGCAGTACTTC
abundance: once; v_gene: TRBV19; d_gene: .; j_gene: TRBJ2-7; CDR3aa: CASSIRSSDRPYEQYF; CDR3nt: TGTGCCAGTAGTATAAGGTCCAGTGACCGTCCCTACGAGCAGTACTTC
abundance: few; v_gene: TRBV5-6; d_gene: TRBD2; j_gene: TRBJ2-7; CDR3aa: CASSSPWGGSQGEQYF; CDR3nt: TGTGCCAGCAGCTCCCCCTGGGGGGGGTCCCAGGGAGAGCAGTACTTC
abundance: .; v_gene: TRBV4-2; d_gene: .; j_gene: TRBJ1-2; CDR3aa: CASSQPKGQGARGYTF; CDR3nt: TGTGCCAGCAGCCAACCCAAAGGGCAGGGCGCCCGTGGCTACACCTTC
abundance: .; v_gene: TRBV9; d_gene: .; j_gene: TRBJ1-4; CDR3aa: CASSISQGNEKLFF; CDR3nt: TGTGCCAGCAGCATATCGCAGGGGAATGAAAAACTGTTTTTT
abundance: .; v_gene: TRBV2; d_gene: .; j_gene: TRBJ2-5; CDR3aa: CASSERGRGETQYF; CDR3nt: TGTGCCAGCAGTGAACGGGGAAGGGGAGAGACCCAGTACTTC
abundance: .; v_gene: TRBV27; d_gene: .; j_gene: TRBJ1-4; CDR3aa: CASSLWAGLGEKLFF; CDR3nt: TGTGCCAGCAGTTTATGGGCAGGGTTGGGTGAAAAACTGTTTTTT
abundance: .; v_gene: TRBV6-1; d_gene: .; j_gene: TRBJ1-2; CDR3aa: CASSELTDYGYTF; CDR3nt: TGTGCCAGCAGTGAATTAACAGACTATGGCTACACCTTC
abundance: .; v_gene: TRBV5-1; d_gene: .; j_gene: TRBJ2-5; CDR3aa: CASSLVQRETQYF; CDR3nt: TGCGCCAGCAGCTTGGTCCAGAGGGAGACCCAGTACTTC
abundance: .; v_gene: TRBV7-2; d_gene: .; j_gene: TRBJ1-1; CDR3aa: CASSLGMANTEAFF; CDR3nt: TGTGCCAGCAGCTTAGGGATGGCTAACACTGAAGCTTTCTTT
abundance: .; v_gene: TRBV11-1; d_gene: .; j_gene: TRBJ2-3; CDR3aa: CASSLGSSWDTQYF; CDR3nt: TGTGCCAGCAGCTTAGGTTCGAGTTGGGATACGCAGTATTTT
abundance: few; v_gene: TRBV13; d_gene: .; j_gene: TRBJ1-1; CDR3aa: CASRSKNTEAFF; CDR3nt: TGTGCCAGCAGGTCCAAGAACACTGAAGCTTTCTTT
abundance: few; v_gene: TRBV29-1; d_gene: TRBD2; j_gene: TRBJ2-1; CDR3aa: CSVASGSYNEQFF; CDR3nt: TGCAGCGTAGCTAGCGGGAGCTACAATGAGCAGTTCTTC
abundance: few; v_gene: TRBV28; d_gene: TRBD1; j_gene: TRBJ1-6; CDR3aa: CASRAGGANNSPLHF; CDR3nt: TGTGCCAGCAGGGCAGGGGGGGCGAATAATTCACCCCTCCACTTT
abundance: .; v_gene: TRBV19; d_gene: TRBD1; j_gene: TRBJ2-7; CDR3aa: CASSLPGTGGSEQYF; CDR3nt: TGTGCCAGTAGTCTTCCCGGGACAGGGGGCTCGGAGCAGTACTTC
abundance: once; v_gene: TRBV7-2; d_gene: .; j_gene: TRBJ2-5; CDR3aa: CASSLGSPPEAQYF; CDR3nt: TGTGCCAGCAGCTTAGGATCTCCTCCGGAGGCCCAGTACTTC
abundance: .; v_gene: TRBV5-4; d_gene: .; j_gene: TRBJ2-2; CDR3aa: CASSSGGLGASWNTGELFF; CDR3nt: TGTGCCAGCAGCTCCGGAGGTCTGGGGGCGAGTTGGAACACCGGGGAGCTGTTTTTT
abundance: few; v_gene: TRBV19; d_gene: .; j_gene: TRBJ1-2; CDR3aa: CASTYNPTYGYTF; CDR3nt: TGTGCCAGTACCTATAACCCGACCTATGGCTACACCTTC
abundance: few; v_gene: TRBV9; d_gene: .; j_gene: TRBJ1-4; CDR3aa: CASSAGYSFNEKLFF; CDR3nt: TGTGCCAGCAGCGCCGGGTACAGCTTTAATGAAAAACTGTTTTTT
abundance: .; v_gene: TRBV5-1; d_gene: .; j_gene: TRBJ1-1; CDR3aa: CASSVGSLNTEAFF; CDR3nt: TGCGCCAGCAGTGTTGGTTCCTTGAACACTGAAGCTTTCTTT
abundance: .; v_gene: TRBV29-1; d_gene: TRBD1; j_gene: TRBJ1-2; CDR3aa: CSVGLDRVYTF; CDR3nt: TGCAGCGTTGGATTGGACAGGGTATACACCTTC
abundance: .; v_gene: TRBV6-6; d_gene: .; j_gene: TRBJ2-2; CDR3aa: CASSSGGVGELFF; CDR3nt: TGTGCCAGCAGCTCAGGTGGGGTCGGGGAGCTGTTTTTT
abundance: .; v_gene: TRBV28; d_gene: TRBD1; j_gene: TRBJ2-1; CDR3aa: CASSGAGTVAYNEQFF; CDR3nt: TGTGCCAGCAGTGGCGCCGGGACAGTAGCTTACAATGAGCAGTTCTTC
abundance: .; v_gene: TRBV7-9; d_gene: .; j_gene: TRBJ1-2; CDR3aa: CASSLGAANYGYTF; CDR3nt: TGTGCCAGCAGCTTAGGAGCCGCTAACTATGGCTACACCTTC
abundance: .; v_gene: TRBV2; d_gene: .; j_gene: TRBJ1-1; CDR3aa: CASSDRQLGTEAFF; CDR3nt: TGTGCCAGCAGTGACAGACAGCTGGGCACTGAAGCTTTCTTT
abundance: .; v_gene: TRBV6-5; d_gene: .; j_gene: TRBJ2-7; CDR3aa: CASSPRRGPYEQYF; CDR3nt: TGTGCCAGCAGCCCCCGACGGGGACCCTACGAGCAGTACTTC
abundance: .; v_gene: TRBV29-1; d_gene: TRBD1; j_gene: TRBJ2-3; CDR3aa: CSVVANRDSLFTDTQYF; CDR3nt: TGCAGCGTTGTAGCTAACCGGGACAGCCTTTTCACAGATACGCAGTATTTT
abundance: .; v_gene: TRBV9; d_gene: .; j_gene: TRBJ1-2; CDR3aa: CASSVGRSGDYGYTF; CDR3nt: TGTGCCAGCAGCGTAGGAAGATCGGGTGACTATGGCTACACCTTC
abundance: .; v_gene: TRBV27; d_gene: .; j_gene: TRBJ2-7; CDR3aa: CASSLSSFRQGEVTYEQYF; CDR3nt: TGTGCCAGCAGTTTATCCTCTTTTCGGCAGGGCGAGGTTACCTACGAGCAGTACTTC
abundance: .; v_gene: TRBV18; d_gene: TRBD2; j_gene: TRBJ2-1; CDR3aa: CASSPIRSPPGGESYNEQFF; CDR3nt: TGTGCCAGCTCACCAATACGGTCCCCCCCGGGAGGGGAGTCCTACAATGAGCAGTTCTTC
abundance: .; v_gene: TRBV28; d_gene: .; j_gene: TRBJ2-5; CDR3aa: CASSLGQQETQYF; CDR3nt: TGTGCCAGCAGTTTAGGACAGCAAGAGACCCAGTACTTC